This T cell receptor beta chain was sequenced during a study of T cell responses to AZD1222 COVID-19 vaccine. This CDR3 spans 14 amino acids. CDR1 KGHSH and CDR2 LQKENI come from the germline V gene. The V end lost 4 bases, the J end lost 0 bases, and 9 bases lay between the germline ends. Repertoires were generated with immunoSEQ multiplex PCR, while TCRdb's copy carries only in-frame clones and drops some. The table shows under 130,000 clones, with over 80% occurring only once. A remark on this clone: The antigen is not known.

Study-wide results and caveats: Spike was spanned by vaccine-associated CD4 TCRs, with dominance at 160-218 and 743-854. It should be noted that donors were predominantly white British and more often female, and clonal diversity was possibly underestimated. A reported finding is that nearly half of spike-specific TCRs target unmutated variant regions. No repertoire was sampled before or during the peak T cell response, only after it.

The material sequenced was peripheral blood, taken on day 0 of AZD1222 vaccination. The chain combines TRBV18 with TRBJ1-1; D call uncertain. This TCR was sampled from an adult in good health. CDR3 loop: CASSLPTVNTEAFF. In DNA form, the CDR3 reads TGTGCCAGCTCACTGCCTACGGTGAACACTGAAGCTTTCTTT.